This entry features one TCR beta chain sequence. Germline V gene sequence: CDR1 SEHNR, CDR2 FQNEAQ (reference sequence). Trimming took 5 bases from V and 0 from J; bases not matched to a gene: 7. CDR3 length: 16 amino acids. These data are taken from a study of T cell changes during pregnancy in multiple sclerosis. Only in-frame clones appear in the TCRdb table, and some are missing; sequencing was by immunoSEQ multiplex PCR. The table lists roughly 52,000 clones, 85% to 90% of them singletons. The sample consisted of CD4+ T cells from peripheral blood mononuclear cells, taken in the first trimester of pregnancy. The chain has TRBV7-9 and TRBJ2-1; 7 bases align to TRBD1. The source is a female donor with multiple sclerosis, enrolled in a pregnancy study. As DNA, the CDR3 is TGTGCCAGCAGCCGAGGACAGGTTAGCTCCTACAATGAGCAGTTCTTC. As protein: CASSRGQVSSYNEQFF. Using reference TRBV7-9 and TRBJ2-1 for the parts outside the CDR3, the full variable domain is DTGVSQNPRHKITKRGQNVTFRCDPISEHNRLYWYRQTLGQGPEFLTYFQNEAQLEKSRLLSDRFSAERPKGSFSTLEIQRTEQGDSAMYLCASSRGQVSSYNEQFFGPGTRLTVL.